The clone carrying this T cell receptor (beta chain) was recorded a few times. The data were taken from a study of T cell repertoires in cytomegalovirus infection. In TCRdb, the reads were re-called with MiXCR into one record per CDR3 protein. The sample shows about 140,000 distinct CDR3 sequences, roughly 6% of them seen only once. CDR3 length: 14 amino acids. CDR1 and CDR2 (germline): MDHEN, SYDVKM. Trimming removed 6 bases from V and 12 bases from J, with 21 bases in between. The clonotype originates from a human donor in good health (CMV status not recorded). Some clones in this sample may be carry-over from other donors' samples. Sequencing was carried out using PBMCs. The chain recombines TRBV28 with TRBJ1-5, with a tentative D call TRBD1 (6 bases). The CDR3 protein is CASRIQGPMLVQHF. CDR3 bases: TGTGCCAGCAGGATCCAGGGGCCGATGTTGGTCCAGCATTTT.